What follows are 26 T cell receptor beta chains derived from one specimen sequenced in a study of control samples from healthy donors and cancer patients. The protocol was immunoSEQ multiplex PCR, while the TCRdb copy is restricted to in-frame clones and leaves out a portion. The sample shows roughly 150,000 clones, roughly nine tenths of them seen only once. The sequenced sample consisted of blood. The receptors here all came from a woman aged 25 to 39 in good health.

This clone showed up just once. The J gene is TRBJ2-7, the V gene TRBV6-4; the match to TRBD1 covers 7 bases. Germline V gene sequence: CDR1 MRHNA, CDR2 SNTAGT. CDR3 length equals 14 residues. The ends lost 5 bases at V and 2 bases at J; junction bases unmatched: 6. As DNA, the CDR3 is TGTGCCAGCAGTATGACAGGGTCGGCCTACGAGCAGTACTTC. Translating gives CASSMTGSAYEQYF.

This rearrangement joins TRBV5-6 to TRBJ2-7; possibly TRBD1 for D (5 bases). From germline, CDR1 is SGHDT and CDR2 YYEEEE. The CDR3 runs to 15 residues. Trimming shortened V by 4 bases and J by 2 bases, and 16 bases separated the two germline ends. CDR3 DNA: TGTGCCAGCAGCACCTCCAGGACACCTACCTACGAGCAGTACTTC. It yields the protein CASSTSRTPTYEQYF.

V and J are TRBV6-2 or TRBV6-3 and TRBJ1-2; D ambiguous. V lost 2 bases and J lost 8, with 12 bases in between. The germline gives CDR1 MNHEY, CDR2 SVGEGT. This CDR3 comprises 13 residues. CDR3 region: CASSYNQYEGYTF. DNA for the CDR3: TGTGCCAGCAGTTACAACCAGTATGAGGGCTACACCTTC.

The chain recombines TRBV10-3 with TRBJ2-4; 8 positions agree with TRBD2. J was trimmed by 0 bases and V by 2 bases; bases with no gene match: 3. The CDR3 consists of 16 residues. Looked up from germline, CDR1 is ENHRY and CDR2 is SYGVKD. The CDR3 coding sequence is TGTGCCATCAGTGAGGTAGCGGGACAAGCCAAAAACATTCAGTACTTC. Its translation: CAISEVAGQAKNIQYF.

The chain links TRBV11-2 to TRBJ2-5; 10 bases align to TRBD2. The trim removed 5 bases at V and 5 bases at J, leaving 14 bases unmatched. Germline V lookup: CDR1 SGHAT, CDR2 FQNNGV. This CDR3 is 17 amino acids long. CDR3 in amino acids: CASSRGTSVFNGETQYF. CDR3 DNA sequence: TGTGCCAGCAGCAGAGGGACTAGCGTATTTAATGGGGAGACCCAGTACTTC.

This chain joins TRBV10-1 and TRBJ1-2, with 9 bases fitting TRBD1. J gave up 0 bases and V 10 bases, and 3 bases lay outside the gene matches. This CDR3 has 13 residues. CDR1 is WNHNN and CDR2 is SYGVQD in the germline V gene (reference sequence). The CDR3 here is CATRTGANYGYTF. The CDR3 DNA reads TGCGCCACCCGGACAGGGGCTAACTATGGCTACACCTTC.

This chain uses TRBV4-2 with TRBJ1-1; D is ambiguous. CDR1 and CDR2 from the germline V gene are LGHNA and YNFKEQ. CDR3 length equals 13 residues. Trimming took 1 base from V and 6 from J, leaving 9 bases between them. The CDR3 bases are TGTGCCAGCAGCCAAGCTCGAAGTTCTGAAGCTTTCTTT. It is translated as CASSQARSSEAFF.

This clone was detected only a few times. V usage is TRBV19 and J usage is TRBJ2-3, with D perhaps TRBD2 (6 bases). The CDR3 is made up of 15 amino acids. From germline, CDR1 is LNHDA and CDR2 SQIVND (reference sequence). Trimming stripped 6 bases from V and 3 bases from J, with 16 bases between. CDR3 protein: CASRSPGRGTDTQYF. DNA of the CDR3: TGTGCCAGTAGATCACCGGGACGGGGGACAGATACGCAGTATTTT.

This clone was counted only a few times. The chain employs TRBV12-3 or TRBV12-4 and TRBJ1-5; D is unresolved. CDR3 length: 13 amino acids. Trimming left V 6 bases short and J 5 bases short, with 11 bases between. CDR3 sequence: CASSTTQDQPQHF. Written as DNA, the CDR3 is TGTGCCAGCAGCACCACCCAAGATCAGCCCCAGCATTTT.

This clone was seen only once. The chain carries TRBV5-6 and TRBJ2-7; D perhaps matches TRBD1 (5 bases). V lost 5 bases, J lost 5 bases, and 8 bases lay in between. The CDR3 has 11 amino acids. Germline-derived CDR1 and CDR2 are SGHDT and YYEEEE. The CDR3 sequence is CASSVGDEQYF. The CDR3 DNA reads as TGTGCCAGCAGTGTAGGGGACGAGCAGTACTTC.

This clone was counted a single time. This sequence joins TRBV3-1 (or the pseudogene TRBV3-2) and TRBJ2-1; D is perhaps TRBD2 (5 bases). CDR1 and CDR2 (germline): LGHDT, YNNKEL (reference sequence). This CDR3 is 13 amino acids long. Trimming pared 1 base from V and 9 bases from J, leaving 10 bases between. The DNA for the CDR3 is TGTGCCAGCAGCCAAGGGAGGAGCGGTGAGCAGTTCTTC. Residues: CASSQGRSGEQFF.

The CDR3 DNA is TGTGCCAGCACCCCCCAGAGCGGGGAGCTGTTTTTT. This gives the protein CASTPQSGELFF. This chain joins TRBV9 and TRBJ2-2; D is unclear. The CDR3 consists of 12 residues. The germline CDR1 and CDR2 sequences are SGDLS and YYNGEE. V lost 6 bases, J lost 7 bases, and 10 bases lay in between. The full variable domain, completed using reference TRBV9 and TRBJ2-2, is DSGVTQTPKHLITATGQRVTLRCSPRSGDLSVYWYQQSLDQGLQFLIQYYNGEERAKGNILERFSAQQFPDLHSELNLSSLELGDSALYFCASTPQSGELFFGEGSRLTVL.

The chain is built from TRBV5-4 and TRBJ2-3; the match to TRBD2 covers 12 bases. CDR3 size: 15 residues. Germline CDR1 reads SGHNT; CDR2 reads YYREEE (reference sequence). Germline trimming cut 3 bases from V and 6 bases from J; bases unmatched to any gene: 5. CDR3 region: CASSSLAGGPDTQYF. DNA of the CDR3: TGTGCCAGCAGCTCCCTAGCGGGAGGGCCGGATACGCAGTATTTT.

This clone was detected once. The V and J genes are TRBV7-2 and TRBJ2-5; 7 positions match TRBD1. This CDR3 is built from 15 residues. CDR1 SGHTA and CDR2 FQGNSA come from the germline V gene. V shed 3 bases and J 6 bases; nucleotides not matched to a gene: 10. The CDR3 sequence is CASSLMEAGGKTQYF. In DNA, the CDR3 is TGTGCCAGCAGCTTGATGGAGGCAGGGGGAAAGACCCAGTACTTC.

J is TRBJ2-7 and V is TRBV11-1; no clear D gene. The CDR3 consists of 13 residues. The V and J ends lost 4 bases and 7 bases respectively, with 14 bases between them. Germline V gene sequence: CDR1 SGHAT, CDR2 FQDESV (reference sequence). CDR3 nucleotide sequence: TGTGCCAGCAGCTCAATCAGGACGGCAGAGCAGTACTTC. It is translated as CASSSIRTAEQYF.

The J gene is TRBJ1-5, the V gene TRBV2; possible D gene TRBD1, 6 bases. Trimming removed 8 bases from V and 0 bases from J, with 23 bases in between. Germline values: CDR1 SNHLY, CDR2 FYNNEI. This CDR3 is built from 18 residues. CDR3 protein: CASAGGRAFPYSNQPQHF. CDR3 nucleotide sequence: TGTGCCAGCGCCGGGGGCAGGGCGTTCCCTTATAGCAATCAGCCCCAGCATTTT.

The V gene is TRBV5-1, the J gene TRBJ1-4; no clear D. Germline V gene data show CDR1 as SGHRS and CDR2 as YFSETQ. The germline V and J ends were trimmed by 4 bases and 3 bases, with 10 bases remaining between them. This CDR3 comprises 14 residues. The CDR3 region is CASSLERANEKLFF. CDR3 DNA: TGCGCCAGCAGCCTGGAGAGGGCTAATGAAAAACTGTTTTTT.

The chain has TRBV25-1 and TRBJ1-1; D call uncertain. V was shortened by 2 bases and J by 1 base, with 5 bases between the two germline ends. The CDR3 contains 13 residues. Germline CDR1 MGHDK, CDR2 SYGVNS. The CDR3 DNA follows: TGTGCCAGCAGTGAACGGGGGAACACTGAAGCTTTCTTT. Amino acids: CASSERGNTEAFF. Complete variable domain (other parts from reference TRBV25-1 and TRBJ1-1): EADIYQTPRYLVIGTGKKITLECSQTMGHDKMYWYQQDPGMELHLIHYSYGVNSTEKGDLSSESTVSRIRTEHFPLTLESARPSHTSQYLCASSERGNTEAFFGQGTRLTVV.

V and J are TRBV6-2 or TRBV6-3 and TRBJ2-3, with D unclear. CDR1 is MNHEY and CDR2 is SVGEGT in the germline V gene. V was shortened by 5 bases and J by 0 bases, with 3 bases between the two germline ends. The CDR3 length is 12 residues. In DNA form, the CDR3 reads TGTGCCAGCAGTCAGAGCACAGATACGCAGTATTTT. Translated, it gives CASSQSTDTQYF.

The V and J genes are TRBV7-2 and TRBJ1-5, with D maybe TRBD1 (6 bases). V was clipped by 1 base and J by 4 bases, with 11 bases between them. The CDR3 has 15 amino acids. Germline CDR1 SGHTA, CDR2 FQGNSA. The CDR3 reads CASSLVLGANQPQHF. The CDR3 DNA reads TGTGCCAGCAGCTTAGTTCTGGGGGCGAATCAGCCCCAGCATTTT. Full variable domain (outside the CDR3, taken from reference TRBV7-2 and TRBJ1-5): GAGVSQSPSNKVTEKGKDVELRCDPISGHTALYWYRQSLGQGLEFLIYFQGNSAPDKSGLPSDRFSAERTGGSVSTLTIQRTQQEDSAVYLCASSLVLGANQPQHFGDGTRLSIL.

J is TRBJ2-5 and V is TRBV10-3, with D perhaps matching TRBD2 (5 bases). The CDR3 sequence is 15 residues long. Looked up from germline, CDR1 is ENHRY and CDR2 is SYGVKD. V lost 3 bases, J lost 1 base, and 12 bases lay in between. The CDR3 region has the DNA TGTGCCATCAGTGAATCCCGCGGGTTCCAAGAGACCCAGTACTTC. Protein: CAISESRGFQETQYF.

V is TRBV6-6 and J is TRBJ2-7; no firm D call. CDR1 is MNHNY and CDR2 is SVGAGI in the germline V gene (reference sequence). The V end lost 5 bases, the J end lost 2 bases, and 10 bases lay between the germline ends. This CDR3 is 13 amino acids long. The CDR3 bases are TGTGCCAGCAGTAAGACGACCACCTACGAGCAGTACTTC. It translates to CASSKTTTYEQYF.

The chain employs TRBV13 and TRBJ2-5; D is possibly TRBD2 (5 bases). The CDR3 spans 14 residues. Germline V gene lookup returns CDR1 PRHDT and CDR2 FYEKMQ (reference sequence). V was shortened by 2 bases and J by 4 bases, with 11 bases between the two germline ends. The CDR3 reads CASSLSGGGETQYF. The CDR3 bases are TGTGCCAGCAGCTTATCGGGCGGAGGAGAGACCCAGTACTTC.

The chain links TRBV6-8 to TRBJ2-1; weak D call: TRBD1 (6 bases). The V gene's germline CDR1 is MNHGY and CDR2 SAAAGT. The CDR3 contains 16 residues. V lost 6 bases, J lost 0 bases, and 15 bases lay in between. This CDR3 is CASSLGGVSSYNEQFF. CDR3 DNA: TGTGCCAGCAGCCTAGGGGGAGTGAGCTCCTACAATGAGCAGTTCTTC.

V and J are TRBV4-3 and TRBJ2-1; TRBD2 aligns across 12 bases. V gave up 3 bases and J gave up 7 bases; unmatched junction bases: 4. Germline assignment: CDR1 LGHNA and CDR2 YSLEER. CDR3 length equals 15 residues. CDR3 amino acids: CASSHALAGGNEQFF. For the CDR3, the DNA is TGCGCCAGCAGCCATGCACTAGCGGGAGGAAATGAGCAGTTCTTC.

The DNA for the CDR3 is TGTGCCACCAGTGAAACGGGACAGGGAAGATACAATGAGCAGTTCTTC. This encodes CATSETGQGRYNEQFF. This sequence joins TRBV24-1 and TRBJ2-1; 9 bases map to TRBD1. V gave up 4 bases and J gave up 4 bases; unmatched junction bases: 7. The CDR3 extends over 16 amino acids. Per germline, CDR1 KGHDR and CDR2 SFDVKD.